These 2 T cell receptor beta chains share one sample of origin, sequenced in a study of cytomegalovirus exposure and HLA in healthy donors. A multiplex PCR was run with 60 Vbeta primers and 13 Jbeta primers. This table comes from immunoSEQ multiplex PCR, and its TCRdb copy is limited to in-frame clones, with some not included. Counted here are approximately 130,000 clones, more than 65% occurring once; the ten biggest clones make up more than 1.5%. The sequenced sample consisted of PBMCs. The receptors shown here come from a young man in good health and CMV-seronegative.

The J gene is TRBJ1-3, the V gene TRBV5-1, with D perhaps matching TRBD1 (6 bases). The CDR3 has 16 amino acids. CDR1 and CDR2 (germline): SGHRS, YFSETQ. V was shortened by 5 bases and J by 1 base, with 16 bases between the two germline ends. The CDR3 DNA reads TGCGCCAGCAGGCGTGAAGGGGGAGAGTCTGGAAACACCATATATTTT. Protein product: CASRREGGESGNTIYF.

The V and J genes are TRBV4-3 and TRBJ2-6; 14 bases are a match to TRBD2. The CDR3 consists of 21 residues. CDR1 and CDR2 (germline): LGHNA, YSLEER. The V and J ends lost 4 bases and 1 base, in that order; junction bases with no gene match: 12. Written as DNA, the CDR3 is TGCGCCAGCAGCCCTTTCCCCGGTGGGACTAGCGGGGGTTCTGGGGCCAACGTCCTGACTTTC. Amino acids: CASSPFPGGTSGGSGANVLTF.